The sequence of this T cell receptor (beta chain) was determined in a study of T cells in Graves' hyperthyroidism and ophthalmopathy. RNA transcripts provided the source from which TCR beta CDR3 regions were amplified. Using the HTBI primer set, a first-round RT-PCR was run on the TCR CDR3. TCRdb reanalysed the multiplex PCR reads using MiXCR and keeps one entry per CDR3 protein. The sample lists approximately 610,000 distinct CDR3 sequences, approximately 15% seen once, with 15% to 20% in the top ten. This clonotype was detected ten times or more. Patients counted as stable if ophthalmopathy did not develop within 18 months. The CDR3 extends over 15 amino acids. Germline V gene lookup returns CDR1 KGHDR and CDR2 SFDVKD. V was shortened by 3 bases and J by 4 bases, with 14 bases between the two germline ends.

This TCR derives from a woman younger than 30 with Graves' hyperthyroidism. The gene calls are TRBV24-1 and TRBJ1-2; D uncertain. The sample taken for sequencing was blood. CDR3 nucleotides: TGTGCCACCAGTGATCCGCGGACGGAGTTCTATGGCTACACCTTC. Its translation: CATSDPRTEFYGYTF.